This T cell receptor (beta chain) was recorded in a study of shared clonotypes between healthy human individuals. As for the study in general: CD4 naive cells filled three plates per donor, CD4 memory three, CD8 naive two and CD8 memory one.

Broader study findings: Generally, naive subsets came out with larger estimated richness than memory subsets.

Worth noting for this clone: The antigen is unknown.

The donor population consisted of healthy HIV-negative adults with no recent acute infections or vaccinations. Splitting of each subset's genomic DNA was done evenly across several immunoSEQ plates. Profiling relied on immunoSEQ multiplex PCR, and the TCRdb table lists in-frame clones only, not all of them. The sample holds about 670,000 clones; about two thirds are singletons and the top ten take 1.8%. The sample taken for sequencing was memory CD4+ T cells sorted from blood. As to subset: CD45RA-negative fraction. The TCR was taken from a woman under 40 in good health.

This chain's CDR3 is CASSSRGADTQYF. Here the CDR3 DNA reads TGTGCCAGCAGCTCCCGGGGAGCAGATACGCAGTATTTT. The chain joins TRBV7-7 to TRBJ2-3, with D possibly matching TRBD2 (5 bases). Per germline, CDR1 SSHAT and CDR2 FNYEAQ (reference sequence). V gave up 4 bases and J gave up 4 bases, with 9 bases separating them. The CDR3 covers 13 residues.